One TCR beta chain is described in this entry. The antigen is undetermined. The length of the CDR3 is 15 residues. Germline values: CDR1 MGHRA, CDR2 YSYEKL. V shed 0 bases and J shed 5 bases, with 11 bases lying between them. The sample is drawn from a study of graft-versus-host responses after intestinal transplantation. The repertoire was sequenced with immunoSEQ multiplex PCR; TCRdb's copy has only in-frame clones and lacks some. The data contain about 59,000 clones, 85% to 95% of them singletons. The TCR comes from a human donor who was the organ donor for an intestinal transplant. The source material was unstimulated CD4+ T cells sorted from spleen or lymph node cells, sampled before transplant. The rearrangement uses TRBV4-1 and TRBJ1-3; D gene ambiguous. Written as DNA, the CDR3 is TGCGCCAGCAGCCAAGATTTATTTGGAAGAAACACCATATATTTT. It translates to CASSQDLFGRNTIYF.